This T cell receptor (beta chain) was recovered during a study of T-cell memory formation after mild COVID-19. TCRdb recomputed calls from the 5' RACE reads with MiXCR, one row per CDR3 protein. The sample has a few hundred thousand distinct CDR3 sequences, 15% to 20% seen once; the top ten hold approximately 21%. Sequenced input: PBMCs or a T cell subset sorted from them (not recorded which). The TCR sequence derives from a young man who had mild COVID-19 (a few samples of this study predate the infection). Cell type and time point are not known.

The CDR3 region is CASSLEVMGGLEEQFF. CDR3 nucleotide sequence: TGTGCCAGCAGCTTGGAGGTAATGGGGGGACTCGAAGAGCAGTTCTTC. The chain has TRBV5-5 and TRBJ2-1; a weak D match, TRBD2 (6 bases). There are 16 residues in the CDR3. The germline gives CDR1 SGHKS, CDR2 YYEKEE (reference sequence). Trimming shortened V by 0 bases and J by 10 bases, and 20 bases separated the two germline ends. The full variable domain, completed using reference TRBV5-5 and TRBJ2-1, is DAGVTQSPTHLIKTRGQQVTLRCSPISGHKSVSWYQQVLGQGPQFIFQYYEKEERGRGNFPDRFSARQFPNYSSELNVNALLLGDSALYLCASSLEVMGGLEEQFFGPGTRLTVL.